The rows below give T cell receptor beta chains drawn from one sample of a study of T-cell reconstitution after alpha-beta-depleted transplantation in children. TCRdb re-analysed the PCR reads in MiXCR, keeping a single row per CDR3 protein. The sample has 640,000 or so distinct CDR3 sequences; 16% are singletons. The sequenced sample was PBMCs from the stem cell graft donor, obtained from the stem cell graft. These receptors were taken from a human donor who donated a stem cell graft to a child with acute myeloid leukemia. Both conserved end residues are part of each CDR3. A D gene is named only where the DNA matches it firmly. Size values are once, few and many counts, or a class for expanded clones, and some rows have none.

-,TRBJ2-1,-,TRBV12-3/TRBV12-4,TGTGCCAGCAGTCCTTGGGGGGCCCACAACAATGAGCAGTTCTTC,CASSPWGAHNNEQFF
-,TRBJ1-3,many,TRBV7-2,TGTGCCAGCAGCCGTCGGGTCTCGGGAAACACCATATATTTT,CASSRRVSGNTIYF
TRBD1,TRBJ1-1,-,TRBV10-3,TGTGCCATCAGTGAGTACCACCCCGGGACAGCCAACACTGAAGCTTTCTTT,CAISEYHPGTANTEAFF
-,TRBJ2-3,few,TRBV12-3/TRBV12-4,TGTGCCAGCAGTTCCACTCTCGGCAGGGGTGTGGGAGATACGCAGTATTTT,CASSSTLGRGVGDTQYF
-,TRBJ2-7,many,TRBV6-5,TGTGCCAGCAGTTTTCCCGGGAACCGAGCCTACGAGCAGTACTTC,CASSFPGNRAYEQYF
-,TRBJ1-1,few,TRBV6-1,TGTGCCAGCACCACAGGGACTGAAGCTTTCTTT,CASTTGTEAFF
-,TRBJ2-5,many,TRBV20-1,TGCAGTGCTAGAGGGCATAGTTCAGAGGAGACCCAGTACTTC,CSARGHSSEETQYF
-,TRBJ2-7,-,TRBV30,TGTGCCTGGAGTGTTGGGCAGAGCTACGAGCAGTACTTC,CAWSVGQSYEQYF
TRBD1,TRBJ2-1,-,TRBV5-1,TGCGCCAGCAGCGATCCGGACAGGGCGAATTACAATGAGCAGTTCTTC,CASSDPDRANYNEQFF
-,TRBJ1-2,many,TRBV25-1,TGTGCCAGCAGTGGGCAGGGTACCCCGGGCTACACCTTC,CASSGQGTPGYTF
-,TRBJ1-1,-,TRBV12-3/TRBV12-4,TGTGCCAGCAGTTTTCAAACCCTTGGGACGGCAGGGGCCGTGGACGACACTGAAGCTTTCTTT,CASSFQTLGTAGAVDDTEAFF
TRBD1,TRBJ2-2,many,TRBV5-6,TGTGCCAGCAGCTTCCGGGACAGAAACACCGGGGAGCTGTTTTTT,CASSFRDRNTGELFF
-,TRBJ2-1,few,TRBV4-2,TGTGCCAGCAGCCAAGCCTCCTACAATGAGCAGTTCTTC,CASSQASYNEQFF
TRBD1,TRBJ2-5,few,TRBV28,TGTGCCACCCGACAGGGCCAAGAGACCCAGTACTTC,CATRQGQETQYF
-,TRBJ2-2,-,TRBV5-1,TGCGCCAGCAGCTTGGAGGGGGGAAGCAACCCCGGGGAGCTGTTTTTT,CASSLEGGSNPGELFF
-,TRBJ1-6,-,TRBV7-2,TGTGCCAGCAGCTCCAGGGTGAGCTCCTATAATTCACCCCTCCACTTT,CASSSRVSSYNSPLHF
-,TRBJ2-5,-,TRBV7-2,TGTGCCAGCAGCTTAGTCCCCTCGCGCAAAGAGACCCAGTACTTC,CASSLVPSRKETQYF
-,TRBJ2-1,many,TRBV6-2/TRBV6-3,TGTGCCAGCAGTCCCGGGGTACCCGACGCCCCCTACAATGAGCAGTTCTTC,CASSPGVPDAPYNEQFF
TRBD2,TRBJ2-5,-,TRBV5-5,TGTGCCAGCAGCTTGGCTTGGGGGGGAAAAGAGACCCAGTACTTC,CASSLAWGGKETQYF
-,TRBJ1-6,many,TRBV20-1,TGCAGTGCTAGACCGACCGAAGATAATTCACCCCTCCACTTT,CSARPTEDNSPLHF
TRBD1,TRBJ1-2,many,TRBV20-1,TGCAGTGCCTATGTTTCCGGACAGGTTGACTATGGCTACACCTTC,CSAYVSGQVDYGYTF
TRBD1,TRBJ1-1,many,TRBV20-1,TGCAGTGCTAGAGATCCCTCCGGGACAGGGAAGCGGGTCACTGAAGCTTTCTTT,CSARDPSGTGKRVTEAFF
-,TRBJ2-5,many,TRBV27,TGCACTCCCCCCCGTGGGGAAGAGACCCAGTACTTC,CTPPRGEETQYF
-,TRBJ2-1,many,TRBV7-2,TGTGCCAGCAGCCTAGCCGACCTGGGTCGACATGAGCAGTTCTTC,CASSLADLGRHEQFF
-,TRBJ1-6,many,TRBV3-1,TGTGCCAGCAGCCAAGATATCGGGTACCCAGGTTCACCCCTCCACTTT,CASSQDIGYPGSPLHF
TRBD1,TRBJ1-1,few,TRBV7-9,TGTGCCAGCAGCTCTGATCGACAGGGGGTAAGGAACACTGAAGCTTTCTTT,CASSSDRQGVRNTEAFF
-,TRBJ2-2,many,TRBV20-1,TGCAGTGCTCCTTCGTCACCAACAGGGGAGCTGTTTTTT,CSAPSSPTGELFF
-,TRBJ1-1,many,TRBV5-5,TGTGCCAGCAGTCCAACTCCCACAGGGACGGGGACTGAAGCTTTCTTT,CASSPTPTGTGTEAFF
-,TRBJ1-2,-,TRBV24-1,TGTGCCACCAGTGATCCCAGAGGGGGGGCTAACTATGGCTACACCTTC,CATSDPRGGANYGYTF
-,TRBJ1-2,-,TRBV18,TGTGCCAGCTCACCACCTGGCGGGAGTGAGGGAGGTGGCGGCTACACCTTC,CASSPPGGSEGGGGYTF
TRBD1,TRBJ1-1,-,TRBV6-5,TGTGCCAGCAGTTACGGAGCAGGGGGTAGGGCTGAAGCTTTCTTT,CASSYGAGGRAEAFF
-,TRBJ2-5,many,TRBV5-6,TGTGCCAGCAGCTTGGAACAGGGAAGAAAGACCCAGTACTTC,CASSLEQGRKTQYF
-,TRBJ2-6,many,TRBV7-2,TGTGCCAGCAGCGCTGACAGCTCTGGGGCCAACGTCCTGACTTTC,CASSADSSGANVLTF
TRBD1,TRBJ1-1,many,TRBV5-6,TGTGCCAGCAGCTGGGGGCGGGGACAGCGGAACACTGAAGCTTTCTTT,CASSWGRGQRNTEAFF
-,TRBJ1-2,many,TRBV10-3,TGTGCCATCAGTGCTGAACGCTTAATGGACTATGGCTACACCTTC,CAISAERLMDYGYTF
-,TRBJ1-5,-,TRBV27,TGTGCCAGCAGTTGGGGCCGAAGTCAGCCCCAGCATTTT,CASSWGRSQPQHF
-,TRBJ2-3,-,TRBV10-3,TGTGCCATCCAAGCGTTGGAAACAGATACGCAGTATTTT,CAIQALETDTQYF
-,TRBJ1-2,-,TRBV25-1,TGTGCCAGCAGTGAATACTTTCCTAACTATGGCTACACCTTC,CASSEYFPNYGYTF
-,TRBJ1-1,-,TRBV7-3,TGTGCCAGCAGCTTAAACCCCTCCCGGGTGAACACTGAAGCTTTCTTT,CASSLNPSRVNTEAFF
-,TRBJ2-5,-,TRBV10-2,TGCGCCAGCAGTGAGTCGGGGGGCAGGGGACCAACAGAGACCCAGTACTTC,CASSESGGRGPTETQYF
-,TRBJ1-2,few,TRBV25-1,TGTGCCAGCAGTGAATTATTCTATGGCTACACCTTC,CASSELFYGYTF
-,TRBJ2-5,few,TRBV2,TGTGCCAGCAGTGTCCTGGGGACAGAGACCCAGTACTTC,CASSVLGTETQYF